This T cell receptor beta chain emerged from a study of long-term antiretroviral therapy in people with HIV. Study background: Of all samples, the earliest predate the 2015 immediate-ART recommendation by about a decade. General observations from the study: Post-ART samples showed increased diversity that remained below transplant donor control levels. There were no data on ART adherence, viral resistance or therapy changes, a gap that limits inferences about post-ART repertoire changes.

For this clone: The antigen is undetermined.

PBMC samples from each donor numbered at least one pre-ART and at least two post-ART. V was trimmed by 4 bases and J by 5 bases, leaving 16 bases between them. CDR1 and CDR2 from the germline V gene are SGHNT and YYREEE (reference sequence). The CDR3 totals 14 residues. They ran version v3.0 of the immunoSEQ assay at survey level. Here immunoSEQ multiplex PCR was the method, and the copy in TCRdb shows in-frame clones only, minus some. The sample includes about 14,000 clones, 70% to 85% of them seen just once. The chain has TRBV5-4 and TRBJ2-7; no definite D call. The specimen comprised unsorted PBMCs, sampled 0.4 years after starting antiretroviral therapy. This TCR came from a man aged 25-45 years with HIV. CDR3 sequence reads: CASSPFLGEHEQYF. CDR3 coding DNA: TGTGCCAGCAGCCCCTTCCTTGGGGAACACGAGCAGTACTTC.